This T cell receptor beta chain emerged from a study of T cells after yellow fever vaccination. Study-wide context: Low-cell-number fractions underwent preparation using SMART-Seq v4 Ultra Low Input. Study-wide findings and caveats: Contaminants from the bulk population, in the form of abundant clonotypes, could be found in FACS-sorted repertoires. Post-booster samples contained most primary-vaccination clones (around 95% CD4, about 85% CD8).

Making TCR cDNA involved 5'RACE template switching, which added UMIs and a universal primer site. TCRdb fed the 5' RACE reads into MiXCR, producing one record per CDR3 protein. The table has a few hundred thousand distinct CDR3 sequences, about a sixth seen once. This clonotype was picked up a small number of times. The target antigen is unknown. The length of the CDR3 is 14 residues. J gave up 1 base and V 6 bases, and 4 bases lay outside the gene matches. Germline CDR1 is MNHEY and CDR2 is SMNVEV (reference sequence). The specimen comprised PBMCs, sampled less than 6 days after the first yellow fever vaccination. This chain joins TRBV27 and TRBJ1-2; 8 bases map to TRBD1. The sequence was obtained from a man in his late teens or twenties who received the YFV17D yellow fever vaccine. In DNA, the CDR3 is TGTGCCAGCAGACACGGACAGGGTAACTATGGCTACACCTTC. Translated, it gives CASRHGQGNYGYTF.